This T cell receptor beta chain emerged from a study of read filtering for tumor transcriptome and immune sequencing (dated by TCRdb to 2019 to 2021). Background on the whole study: The cohort was composed of more than 16 male and roughly 15 female patients, with a mean age of approximately 70 years and an age range of roughly 40 to 90. Under revised international staging, about eight patients fell into R-ISS I, approximately 15 into R-ISS II and over five into R-ISS III. Whole-transcriptome libraries were prepared with the TruSeq RNA Access Library Prep Kit after DNase treatment. Per sample, about 4.05 to 11 million TCR-region mapped reads were obtained with IR-seq, compared with only roughly 80 to 1,300 with RNA-seq. Using the same bone marrow samples, the study compared TCR repertoires obtained by targeted immune repertoire sequencing with those obtained by bulk whole-transcriptome sequencing. A main aim was a read-filtering strategy for immune repertoire data, specifically whether clonotypes supported by a single read should be removed.

TCR libraries were built from roughly 400 ng RNA with the Immunoverse kit, using molecular barcoded adaptors covering alpha/delta and beta/gamma chains. TCR library preparation was performed with the same RNA that was used for transcriptome sequencing. Sequencing of TCR libraries was carried out on an Illumina HiSeq 4000 with 2 x 150 cycles. The study's processing was this. Using MiXCR, which included quality filtering and error correction, TCR reads were aligned to human V, D, J and C references and then assembled into CDR3 clonotypes. The tcR package in R was used to analyze clonotype counts and gene usage diversity. For inspection of raw mapping reads, RNA-seq reads were mapped by STAR aligner version 2.5.3a onto GRCh37 of the human genome. To test how sequencing depth affects detected clonotypes, IR-seq fastq files were randomly downsampled with Seqtk 1.3. TCRdb reran the public reads through fastp at Q25 and MiXCR, keeping productive beta chains. When rows share a CDR3 protein, they turn into one entry using the most common DNA and genes. V and J calls and clone size were set by TCRdb, not the authors. Recorded for this sample are over 50,000 distinct CDR3 sequences; about 15% of them occurred a single time. 40% to 55% of the sample belongs to the ten largest clones.

Study-level results and caveats: The sorted CD138-negative fraction was composed of a mixed bone marrow immune population rather than of purified T cells. In IR-seq, single-read clonotypes were roughly 82% of clonotypes but about 3.5% of total reads; in RNA-seq they were 70% to 75% of clonotypes and about 40% of reads. Removing single-read clonotypes increased the correlation between IR-seq and RNA-seq shared clonotype proportions. Compared with RNA-seq, IR-seq captured clonotypes at much greater depth and more reliably, and a smaller IR-seq throughput was enough to identify most of the shared clonotypes.

Every patient had bone marrow sampled at the time of active disease. Bone marrow mononuclear cells were isolated by Ficoll-Hypaque density gradient centrifugation. Myeloma plasma cells were removed and CD138-negative cells were collected by negative selection after labeling with CD138 magnetic microbeads on a MACS separator. Flow cytometry on an Attune NxT with CD138 antibodies was used to check the purity of the isolated cells. TRIzol reagent was used to extract total RNA, which was then quantified with a NanoDrop spectrophotometer. For each patient, paired RNA-seq and IR-seq were run on the CD138-negative bone marrow sample from that patient. Via the germline V gene (reference sequence), CDR1 is SEHNR and CDR2 FQNEAQ. The junction shows trimming of 1 base on V and 5 bases on J, and the gene matches do not reach 6 bases of it. The CDR3 spans 15 residues, from the cysteine through the phenylalanine. Of the read, only the CDR3 DNA is kept; its 45 bases are in frame from base 1.

This clonotype has a count of ten or more. The specificity of this receptor is unknown. It has no much larger one-base neighbor in the sample; base qualities were not kept. Sequenced input: a population of CD138-negative cells sorted from bone marrow. The cell subset or site tag for this specimen amounts to: bone marrow mononuclear cells depleted of CD138+ plasma/myeloma cells by negative magnetic selection. This receptor was identified in a donor aged 40 or over with multiple myeloma. The rearranged segments are TRBV7-9 and TRBJ1-2; the junction holds 8 bases that match TRBD1. The CDR3 loop reads CASSLGWTGNYGYTF. The sequenced DNA is TGTGCCAGCAGCTTAGGCTGGACAGGGAATTATGGCTACACCTTC.